This T cell receptor (beta chain) is from a study of identical twins. TCRdb processed the 5' RACE reads anew with MiXCR; each CDR3 protein has one entry. The sample lists hundreds of thousands of distinct CDR3 sequences; roughly 6% were seen once. The CDR3 loop spans 13 amino acids. V was pared by 1 base and J by 7 bases, with 10 bases between. Germline assignment: CDR1 LGHDT and CDR2 YNNKEL (reference sequence). A few counts support this clonotype. Everyone who gave samples was a healthy Caucasian. The specimen sequenced was naive T cells sorted from blood. The genes are TRBV3-1 and TRBJ1-1; D possibly corresponds to TRBD1 (6 bases). The source of this sequence is a man aged 18 to 29 in good health. In nucleotides, the CDR3 is TGTGCCAGCAGCCAAGCAGGGGCGGATGAAGCTTTCTTT. Residues: CASSQAGADEAFF.